This T cell receptor beta chain comes out of a study of blood T cell repertoires in COVID-19. Participants had their cohort set by participant-reported clinical history. Exposed enrollees encountered a COVID-19 case at some point within 2 weeks before study entry. As handled by the study authors: By means of reference gene primer amplification, nucleated cell counts were estimated. Sequenced by immunoSEQ multiplex PCR; TCRdb stores in-frame clones only, minus some. V and J calls and clone size are those listed in that table; D and trimming were worked out from the DNA. The profile shows roughly 190,000 clones, 65% to 85% of them singletons. The germline CDR1 and CDR2 sequences are LNHNV and YYDKDF (reference sequence). Between the trimmed V and J ends, which lost 5 bases and 10 bases, there was a span of 20 bases. The CDR3 covers 15 residues.

Sequenced sample: PBMCs or T cells enriched from blood (not recorded which). The sequence derives from a woman aged 30 to 39 who had been exposed to COVID-19. The rearrangement uses TRBV15 and TRBJ1-4, with D possibly TRBD1 on 5 matching bases. CDR3 in DNA: TGTGCCACCAGCGGAAGACCAGGGCAATGGGGAAAACTGTTTTTT. As protein: CATSGRPGQWGKLFF.